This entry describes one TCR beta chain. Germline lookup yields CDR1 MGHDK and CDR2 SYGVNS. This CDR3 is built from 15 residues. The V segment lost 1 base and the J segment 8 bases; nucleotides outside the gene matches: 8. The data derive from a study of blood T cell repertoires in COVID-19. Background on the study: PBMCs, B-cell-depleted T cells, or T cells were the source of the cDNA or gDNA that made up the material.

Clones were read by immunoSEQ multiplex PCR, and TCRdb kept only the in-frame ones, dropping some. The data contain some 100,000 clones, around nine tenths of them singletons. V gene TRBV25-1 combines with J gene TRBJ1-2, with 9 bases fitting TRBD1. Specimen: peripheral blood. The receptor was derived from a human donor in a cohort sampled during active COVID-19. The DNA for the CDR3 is TGTGCCAGCAGTGAATTTGGGGGACAGGGTCTCGGCTACACCTTC. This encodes CASSEFGGQGLGYTF.